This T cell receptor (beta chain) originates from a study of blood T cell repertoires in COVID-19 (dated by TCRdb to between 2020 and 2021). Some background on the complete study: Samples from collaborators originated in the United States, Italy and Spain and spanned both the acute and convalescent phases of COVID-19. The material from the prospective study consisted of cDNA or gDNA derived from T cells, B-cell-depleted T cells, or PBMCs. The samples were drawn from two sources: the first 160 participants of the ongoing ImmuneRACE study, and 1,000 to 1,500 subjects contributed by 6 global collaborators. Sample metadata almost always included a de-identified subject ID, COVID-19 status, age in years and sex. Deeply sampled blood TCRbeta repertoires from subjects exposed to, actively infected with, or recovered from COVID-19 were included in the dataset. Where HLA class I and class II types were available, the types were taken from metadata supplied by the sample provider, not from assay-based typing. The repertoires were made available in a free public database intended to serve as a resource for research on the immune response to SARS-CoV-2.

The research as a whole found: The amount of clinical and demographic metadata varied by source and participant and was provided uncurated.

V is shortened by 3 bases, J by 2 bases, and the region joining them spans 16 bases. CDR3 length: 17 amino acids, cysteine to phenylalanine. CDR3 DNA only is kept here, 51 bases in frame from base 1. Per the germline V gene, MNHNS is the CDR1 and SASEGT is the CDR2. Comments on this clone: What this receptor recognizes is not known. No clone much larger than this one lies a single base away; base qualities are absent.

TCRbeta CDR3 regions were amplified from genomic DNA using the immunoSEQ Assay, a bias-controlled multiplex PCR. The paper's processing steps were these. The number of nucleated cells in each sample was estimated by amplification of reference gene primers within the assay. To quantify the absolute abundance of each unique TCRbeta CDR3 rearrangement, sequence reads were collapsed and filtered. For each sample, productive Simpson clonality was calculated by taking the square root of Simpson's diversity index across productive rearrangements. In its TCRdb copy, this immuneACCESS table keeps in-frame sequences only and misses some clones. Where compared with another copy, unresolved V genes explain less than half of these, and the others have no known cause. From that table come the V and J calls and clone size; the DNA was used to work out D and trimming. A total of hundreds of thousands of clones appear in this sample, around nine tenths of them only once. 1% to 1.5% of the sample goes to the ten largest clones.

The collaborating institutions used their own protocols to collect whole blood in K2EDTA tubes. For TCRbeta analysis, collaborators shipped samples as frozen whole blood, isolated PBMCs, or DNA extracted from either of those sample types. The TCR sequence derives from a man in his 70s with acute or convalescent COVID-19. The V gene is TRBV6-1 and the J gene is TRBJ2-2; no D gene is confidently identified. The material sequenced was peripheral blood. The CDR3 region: CASSDPSNFYNTGELFF. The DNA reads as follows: TGTGCCAGCAGTGACCCGTCAAACTTTTACAACACCGGGGAGCTGTTTTTT.